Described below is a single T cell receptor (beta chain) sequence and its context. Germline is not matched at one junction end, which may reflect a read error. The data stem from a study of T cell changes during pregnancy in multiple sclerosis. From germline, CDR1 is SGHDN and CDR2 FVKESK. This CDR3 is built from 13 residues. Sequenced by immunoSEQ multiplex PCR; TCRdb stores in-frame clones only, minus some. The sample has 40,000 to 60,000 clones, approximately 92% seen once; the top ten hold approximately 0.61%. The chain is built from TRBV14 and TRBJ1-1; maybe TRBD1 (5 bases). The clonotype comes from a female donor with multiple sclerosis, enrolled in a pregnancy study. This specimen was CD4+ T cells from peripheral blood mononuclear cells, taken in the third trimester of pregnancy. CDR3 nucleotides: TGTGCCAGCAGCCCATCGGGGGGTGGTGGGATGGGCTTT. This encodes CASSPSGGGGMGF.